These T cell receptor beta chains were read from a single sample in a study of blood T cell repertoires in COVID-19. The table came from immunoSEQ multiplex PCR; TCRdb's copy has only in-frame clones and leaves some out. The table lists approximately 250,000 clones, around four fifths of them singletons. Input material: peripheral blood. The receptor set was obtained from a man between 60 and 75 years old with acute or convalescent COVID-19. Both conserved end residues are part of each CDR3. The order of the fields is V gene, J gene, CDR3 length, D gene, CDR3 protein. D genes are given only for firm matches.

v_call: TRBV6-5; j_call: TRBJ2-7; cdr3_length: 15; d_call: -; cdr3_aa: CASSYSRRISNEQYF
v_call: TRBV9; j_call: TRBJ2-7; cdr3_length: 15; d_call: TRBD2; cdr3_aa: CASSPQTSATYEQYF
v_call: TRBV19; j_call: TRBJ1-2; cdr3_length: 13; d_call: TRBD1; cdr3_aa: CASSDRGRGGYTF
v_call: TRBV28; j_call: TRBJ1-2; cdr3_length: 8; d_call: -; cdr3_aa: CASGPYTF
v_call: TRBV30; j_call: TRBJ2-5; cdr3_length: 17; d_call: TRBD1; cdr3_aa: CAWVGTGGTGRQETQYF
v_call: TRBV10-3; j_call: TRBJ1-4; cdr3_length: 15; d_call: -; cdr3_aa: CAIRRGNANNEKLFF
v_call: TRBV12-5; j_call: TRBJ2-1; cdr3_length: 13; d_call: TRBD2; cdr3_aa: CASGLWGGNEQFF
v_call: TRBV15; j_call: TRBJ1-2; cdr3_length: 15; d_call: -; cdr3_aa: CATSRDFPPRLGYTF
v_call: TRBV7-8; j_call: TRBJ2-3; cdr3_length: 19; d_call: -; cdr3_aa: CASSHPVASSSTSTDTQYF
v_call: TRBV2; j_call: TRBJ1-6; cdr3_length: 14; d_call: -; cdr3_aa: CASSGQVENSPLHF
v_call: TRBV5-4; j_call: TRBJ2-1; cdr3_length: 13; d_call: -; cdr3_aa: CASSPGQYNEQFF
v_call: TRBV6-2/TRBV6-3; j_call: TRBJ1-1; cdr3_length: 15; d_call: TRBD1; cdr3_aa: CASSPLEGQGPEAFF
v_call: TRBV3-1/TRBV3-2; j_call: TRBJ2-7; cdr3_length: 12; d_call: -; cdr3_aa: CASSQVKGGWYF
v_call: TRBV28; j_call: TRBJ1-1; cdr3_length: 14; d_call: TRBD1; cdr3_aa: CASSPRGTGAEAFF
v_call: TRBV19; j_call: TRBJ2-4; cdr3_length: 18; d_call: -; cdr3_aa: CATGRVRVSCLTKNIQYF
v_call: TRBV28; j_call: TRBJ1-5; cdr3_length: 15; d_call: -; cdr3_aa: CASRTSGGGNQPQHF
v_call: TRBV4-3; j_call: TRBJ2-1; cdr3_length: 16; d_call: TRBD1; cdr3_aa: CASSHGTGGTYNEQFF
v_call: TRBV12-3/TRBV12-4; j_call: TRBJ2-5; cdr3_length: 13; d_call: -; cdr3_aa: CASSLRLQETQYF
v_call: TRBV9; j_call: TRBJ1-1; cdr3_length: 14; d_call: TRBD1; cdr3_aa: CASSVTGASDEAFF
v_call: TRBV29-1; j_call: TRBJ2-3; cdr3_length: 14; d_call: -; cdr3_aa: CSVDGTSSTDTQYF
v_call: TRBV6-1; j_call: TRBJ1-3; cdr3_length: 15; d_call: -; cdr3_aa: CASSSPDSSGNTIYF
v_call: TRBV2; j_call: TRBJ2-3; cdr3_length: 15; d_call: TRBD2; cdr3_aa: CASTTGTSGRVTQYF
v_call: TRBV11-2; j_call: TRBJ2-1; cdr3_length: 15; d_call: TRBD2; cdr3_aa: CASSVGLARGNEQFF
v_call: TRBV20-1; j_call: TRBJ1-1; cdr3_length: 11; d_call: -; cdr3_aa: CSARVVTEAFF